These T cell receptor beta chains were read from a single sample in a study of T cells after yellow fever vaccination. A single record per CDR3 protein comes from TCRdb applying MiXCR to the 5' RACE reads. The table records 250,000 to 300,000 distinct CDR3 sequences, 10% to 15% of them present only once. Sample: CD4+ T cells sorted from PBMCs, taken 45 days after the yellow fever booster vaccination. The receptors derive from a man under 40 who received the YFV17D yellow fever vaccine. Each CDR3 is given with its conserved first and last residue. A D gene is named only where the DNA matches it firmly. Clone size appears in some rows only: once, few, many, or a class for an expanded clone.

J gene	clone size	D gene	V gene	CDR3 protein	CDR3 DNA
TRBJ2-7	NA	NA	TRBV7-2	CASSLAQVNGEQYF	TGTGCCAGCAGCTTAGCGCAAGTGAATGGCGAGCAGTACTTC
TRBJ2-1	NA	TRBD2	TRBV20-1	CSAKATSGSNEQFF	TGCAGTGCTAAAGCGACTAGCGGGAGCAATGAGCAGTTCTTC
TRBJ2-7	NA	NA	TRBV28	CASASRGQPPYEQYF	TGTGCCAGCGCCTCAAGAGGACAGCCTCCTTACGAGCAGTACTTC
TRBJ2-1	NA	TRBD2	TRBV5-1	CASSSVGGRAAGNEQFF	TGCGCCAGCAGCTCGGTGGGAGGGCGAGCCGCGGGGAATGAGCAGTTCTTC
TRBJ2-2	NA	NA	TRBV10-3	CAISESVGELFF	TGTGCCATCAGTGAGTCAGTTGGGGAGCTGTTTTTT
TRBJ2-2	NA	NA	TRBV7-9	CASSLNRELFF	TGTGCCAGCAGCTTAAATCGGGAGCTGTTTTTT
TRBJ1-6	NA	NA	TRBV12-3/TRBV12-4	CASSLPEANNSPLHF	TGTGCCAGCAGTTTACCCGAAGCCAATAATTCACCCCTCCACTTT
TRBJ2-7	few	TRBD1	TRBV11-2	CASSLVGTGYEQYF	TGTGCCAGCAGCTTAGTAGGGACAGGCTACGAGCAGTACTTC
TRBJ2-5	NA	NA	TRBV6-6	CASRSSKETQYF	TGTGCCAGCAGATCATCAAAAGAGACCCAGTACTTC
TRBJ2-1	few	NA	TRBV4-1	CASSQSTRQEQFF	TGCGCCAGCAGCCAGTCAACTAGACAGGAGCAGTTCTTC
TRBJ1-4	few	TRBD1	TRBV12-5	CASGLAGQGIGKLFF	TGTGCTAGTGGTTTGGCGGGACAGGGGATTGGAAAACTGTTTTTT
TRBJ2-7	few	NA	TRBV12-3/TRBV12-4	CASSLGGDYEQYF	TGTGCCAGCAGTTTGGGTGGGGACTACGAGCAGTACTTC
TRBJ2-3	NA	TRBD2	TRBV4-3	CASSQEIAGGFTDTQYF	TGCGCCAGCAGCCAGGAAATAGCGGGAGGGTTCACAGATACGCAGTATTTT
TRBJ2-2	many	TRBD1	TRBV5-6	CASSHRGAGTGELFF	TGTGCCAGCAGCCACAGGGGCGCGGGCACCGGGGAGCTGTTTTTT
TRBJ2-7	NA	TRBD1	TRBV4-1	CASSLHGTGPYEQYF	TGCGCCAGCAGCCTCCACGGGACAGGGCCCTACGAGCAGTACTTC
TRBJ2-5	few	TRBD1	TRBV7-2	CATGQGGETQYF	TGTGCCACCGGACAGGGTGGAGAGACCCAGTACTTC
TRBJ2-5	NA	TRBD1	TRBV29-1	CGVQQGEETQYF	TGCGGCGTGCAACAGGGGGAAGAGACCCAGTACTTC
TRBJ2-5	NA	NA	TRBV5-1	CASSLAIAKETQYF	TGCGCCAGCAGCTTGGCGATTGCAAAAGAGACCCAGTACTTC
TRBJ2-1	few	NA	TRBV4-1	CASSQVRGYEQFF	TGCGCCAGCAGCCAAGTCCGCGGGTATGAGCAGTTCTTC
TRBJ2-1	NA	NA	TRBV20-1	CSAQPPVGLVRQEQFF	TGCAGTGCCCAGCCCCCGGTTGGGCTAGTACGTCAGGAGCAGTTCTTC
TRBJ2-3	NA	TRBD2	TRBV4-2	CASTRRGGGGVTDTQYF	TGTGCCAGCACCCGCCGGGGGGGGGGAGGGGTCACAGATACGCAGTATTTT
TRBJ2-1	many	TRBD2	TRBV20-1	CSVATSGRRYNEQFF	TGCAGTGTCGCTACTAGCGGGAGGAGGTACAATGAGCAGTTCTTC
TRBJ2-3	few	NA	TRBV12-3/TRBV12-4	CASSSWTEYTDTQYF	TGTGCCAGCAGTTCCTGGACGGAATACACAGATACGCAGTATTTT
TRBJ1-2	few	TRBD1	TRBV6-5	CASTFNRGRGGYTF	TGTGCCAGCACCTTCAACAGGGGACGAGGTGGCTACACCTTC
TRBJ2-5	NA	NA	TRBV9	CASSEGTRRETQYF	TGTGCCAGCAGCGAGGGTACCCGGAGAGAGACCCAGTACTTC
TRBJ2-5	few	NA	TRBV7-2	CASSSTGRRQETQYF	TGTGCCAGCAGCTCCACGGGGAGGAGACAAGAGACCCAGTACTTC
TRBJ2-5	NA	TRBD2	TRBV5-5	CASSPSGRAGGETQYF	TGTGCCAGCAGCCCAAGCGGGAGGGCCGGAGGGGAGACCCAGTACTTC
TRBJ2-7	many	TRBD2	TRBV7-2	CASSPQRGPYEQYF	TGTGCCAGCAGCCCCCAGCGGGGTCCCTACGAGCAGTACTTC
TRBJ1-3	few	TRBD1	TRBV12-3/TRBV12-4	CASSKQTGSGNTIYF	TGTGCCAGCAGTAAGCAGACAGGGTCTGGAAACACCATATATTTT
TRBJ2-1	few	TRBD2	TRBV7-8	CASSFPGGGSYNEQFF	TGTGCCAGCAGCTTCCCCGGGGGGGGCTCCTACAATGAGCAGTTCTTC
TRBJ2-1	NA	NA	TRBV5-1	CASSPSQRSSGGGEQFF	TGCGCCAGCAGCCCAAGCCAGCGGTCATCCGGGGGAGGTGAGCAGTTCTTT
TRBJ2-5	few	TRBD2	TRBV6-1	CASSQTSGRIQTTETQYF	TGTGCCAGCAGCCAGACTAGCGGGAGAATTCAGACTACTGAGACCCAGTACTTC
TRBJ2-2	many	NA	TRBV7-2	CASSPQPDGELFF	TGTGCCAGCAGCCCTCAGCCGGATGGGGAGCTGTTTTTT
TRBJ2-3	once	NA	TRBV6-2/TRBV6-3	CASRNSVLTDTQYF	TGTGCCAGCCGGAATAGCGTTTTGACAGATACGCAGTATTTT
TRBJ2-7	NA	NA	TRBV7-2	CASSTRLENEQYF	TGTGCCAGCAGCACAAGGTTAGAGAACGAGCAGTACTTC
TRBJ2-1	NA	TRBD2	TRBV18	CASSPGTTLDEQFF	TGTGCCAGCTCACCGGGGACTACCTTAGATGAGCAGTTCTTC
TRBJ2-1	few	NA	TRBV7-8	CASSMGEYEQFF	TGTGCCAGCAGTATGGGGGAGTATGAGCAGTTCTTC
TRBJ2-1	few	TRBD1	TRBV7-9	CASSQGAYNEQFF	TGTGCCAGCTCTCAGGGGGCCTACAATGAGCAGTTCTTC
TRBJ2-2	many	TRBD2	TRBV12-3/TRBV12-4	CASSLAGGGGELFF	TGTGCCAGCAGCCTAGCGGGAGGCGGAGGGGAGCTGTTTTTT
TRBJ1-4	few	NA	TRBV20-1	CSASPLNEKLFF	TGCAGTGCTAGTCCCCTTAATGAAAAACTGTTTTTT
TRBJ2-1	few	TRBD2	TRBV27	CASSLTAGVSYNEQFF	TGTGCCAGCAGTTTGACAGCGGGAGTGTCCTACAATGAGCAGTTCTTC
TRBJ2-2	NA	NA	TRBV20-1	CSASDSVTGELFF	TGCAGTGCTTCCGACAGCGTTACCGGGGAGCTGTTTTTT
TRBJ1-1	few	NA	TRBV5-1	CASGSAAGAAGTEAFF	TGCGCCAGCGGCTCGGCAGCGGGGGCGGCGGGCACTGAAGCTTTCTTT
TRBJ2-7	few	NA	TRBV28	CATTLGRPYEQYF	TGTGCCACCACCTTGGGTAGGCCCTACGAGCAGTACTTC